Below are 21 T cell receptor beta chains sequenced from a single sample in a study of T cells in Graves' hyperthyroidism and ophthalmopathy. RNA transcripts provided the source from which TCR beta CDR3 regions were amplified. Researchers ran a first-round RT-PCR on the TCR CDR3 using the HTBI primer set. Using its own MiXCR run on the multiplex PCR reads, TCRdb lists one record per CDR3 protein. The profile shows fewer than 750,000 distinct CDR3 sequences, roughly 15% of them singletons. The sample comprised blood. These receptors were taken from a woman between 35 and 50 years old with Graves' ophthalmopathy.

The chain is built from TRBV30 and TRBJ1-1; perhaps TRBD1 as D (5 bases). The CDR3 has 13 residues. The V gene lost 7 bases and the J gene lost 1 base, with 13 bases spanning the gap. Germline CDR1 is GTSNPN and CDR2 is SVGIG (reference sequence). The CDR3 region is CASGLNSNTEAFF. CDR3 nucleotide sequence: TGTGCCTCGGGACTGAATTCGAACACTGAAGCTTTCTTT.

Only a few counts were recorded for this clonotype. V is TRBV7-2 and J is TRBJ1-2; no firm D call. V lost 1 base, J lost 5 bases, and 14 bases lay in between. Germline V gene lookup returns CDR1 SGHTA and CDR2 FQGNSA. The CDR3 has 15 amino acids. The CDR3 coding sequence is TGTGCCAGCAGCTTAGGTTTTGCGGCTTTATATGGCTACACCTTC. Protein: CASSLGFAALYGYTF.

In its sample, this clonotype was seen many times. The rearrangement joins TRBV9 to TRBJ2-5; TRBD2 matches 7 bases. Germline V gives CDR1 SGDLS, CDR2 YYNGEE. Losses at the gene ends were 4 bases for V and 0 bases for J; bases not matched to a gene: 9. CDR3 length: 16 amino acids. The DNA for the CDR3 is TGTGCCAGCAGCCGGGGGGACTACCCGTACCAAGAGACCCAGTACTTC. It specifies CASSRGDYPYQETQYF.

This clonotype was picked up many times. V usage is TRBV5-1 and J usage is TRBJ1-1; D unclear. V was clipped by 0 bases and J by 4 bases, with 10 bases between them. The CDR3 runs 14 residues. Germline values: CDR1 SGHRS, CDR2 YFSETQ. Here the CDR3 reads CASSLEGPSTEAFF. CDR3 in DNA: TGCGCCAGCAGCTTGGAAGGGCCCTCCACTGAAGCTTTCTTT. The whole variable domain, remainder taken from reference TRBV5-1 and TRBJ1-1, is KAGVTQTPRYLIKTRGQQVTLSCSPISGHRSVSWYQQTPGQGLQFLFEYFSETQRNKGNFPGRFSGRQFSNSRSEMNVSTLELGDSALYLCASSLEGPSTEAFFGQGTRLTVV.

The chain combines TRBV9 with TRBJ2-7; the D gene is possibly TRBD2 (5 bases). Germline-derived CDR1 and CDR2 are SGDLS and YYNGEE. V was shortened by 0 bases and J by 2 bases, with 9 bases between the two germline ends. The CDR3 runs to 14 residues. CDR3 region: CASSVEEGTYEQYF. Here the CDR3 DNA reads TGTGCCAGCAGCGTAGAAGAGGGAACCTACGAGCAGTACTTC.

This clonotype was observed many times. V gene TRBV2 combines with J gene TRBJ1-3; D is undetermined. The length of the CDR3 is 14 residues. The V end was cut by 2 bases, the J end by 4 bases, with 9 bases between. Germline loops: CDR1 SNHLY, CDR2 FYNNEI. CDR3 region: CASSEQVRGNTIYF. DNA of the CDR3: TGTGCCAGCAGTGAACAGGTTCGCGGAAACACCATATATTTT. The full variable domain, rest sourced from reference TRBV2 and TRBJ1-3, is EPEVTQTPSHQVTQMGQEVILRCVPISNHLYFYWYRQILGQKVEFLVSFYNNEISEKSEIFDDQFSVERPDGSNFTLKIRSTKLEDSAMYFCASSEQVRGNTIYFGEGSWLTVV.

This clonotype was recorded a few times. The chain couples TRBV5-1 to TRBJ1-2, with D possibly matching TRBD1 (6 bases). V lost 4 bases to trimming and J lost 6 bases, with 10 bases between them. The CDR3 spans 12 residues. Germline lookup yields CDR1 SGHRS and CDR2 YFSETQ. In DNA form, the CDR3 reads TGCGCCAGCAGCGTACACAGGGATGGCTACACCTTC. It encodes CASSVHRDGYTF.

This clonotype was counted ten times or more. The rearrangement uses TRBV11-2 and TRBJ1-6; 7 nucleotides match TRBD1. The CDR3 is made up of 14 amino acids. CDR1 and CDR2 from the germline V gene are SGHAT and FQNNGV. With V trimmed by 5 bases and J by 6 bases, 4 bases remained unmatched. Here the CDR3 DNA reads TGTGCCAGCAGCCGGGACAGTTTTAATTCACCCCTCCACTTT. It yields the protein CASSRDSFNSPLHF.

This clonotype was recorded many times. This chain uses TRBV11-2 with TRBJ2-7; 7 bases agree with TRBD2. Per the germline V gene, CDR1 is SGHAT and CDR2 is FQNNGV. CDR3 length equals 15 residues. With 0 bases clipped from V and 6 bases from J, the junction kept 8 bases outside the gene matches. CDR3 in DNA: TGTGCCAGCAGCTTAGATTCGGGGGGAACGGGCGAGCAGTACTTC. Its protein product is CASSLDSGGTGEQYF.

This clonotype was observed at least ten times. The chain is built from TRBV6-1 and TRBJ1-2; 7 bases align to TRBD1. J was trimmed by 7 bases and V by 6 bases; bases with no gene match: 8. Per germline, CDR1 MNHNS and CDR2 SASEGT. The CDR3 is 13 residues long. CDR3 protein: CASSPRGERGYTF. The CDR3 nucleotides are TGTGCCAGCAGCCCCAGGGGGGAGCGTGGCTACACCTTC.

This clonotype was seen a few times. The V gene is TRBV9, the J gene TRBJ1-6, with TRBD1 as a possible D gene (5 bases). The CDR3 totals 13 residues. The germline gives CDR1 SGDLS, CDR2 YYNGEE. The ends were cut back, 5 bases at V and 14 bases at J, with 17 bases in the middle. CDR3 DNA sequence: TGTGCCAGCAGAGCAATCGACAGTGATACCCTCCACTTT. It translates to CASRAIDSDTLHF.

At least ten counts were recorded for this clonotype. The chain combines TRBV28 with TRBJ1-5, with 7 bases identical to TRBD1. The trim removed 5 bases at V and 7 bases at J, leaving 8 bases unmatched. Germline CDR1 and CDR2: MDHEN and SYDVKM. This CDR3 has 14 amino acids. CDR3 residues: CASSLGQVEQPQHF. The CDR3 bases are TGTGCCAGCAGTCTCGGACAGGTCGAACAGCCCCAGCATTTT.

At least ten counts were recorded for this clonotype. The chain employs TRBV11-1 and TRBJ1-1; 12 nucleotides match TRBD1. Per the germline V gene, CDR1 is SGHAT and CDR2 is FQDESV (reference sequence). There are 16 residues in the CDR3. The ends lost 7 bases at V and 4 bases at J; junction bases unmatched: 10. This CDR3 reads CASTNGDRGHGTEAFF. DNA of the CDR3: TGTGCCAGCACAAACGGGGACAGGGGGCATGGCACTGAAGCTTTCTTT.

This clonotype was seen at least ten times. A much larger clone differs by one base, so this may be a read error. The CDR3 DNA sequence: TGTGCCTGGAGTCCAGGGAACACCGGGGAGCTGTTTTTT. It is translated as CAWSPGNTGELFF. The V call is TRBV30, the J call TRBJ2-2; D uncertain. Germline CDR1 reads GTSNPN; CDR2 reads SVGIG (reference sequence). Trimming cost V 2 bases and J 1 base, with 5 bases left between them. The CDR3 extends over 13 amino acids.

Many counts were recorded for this clonotype. The rearrangement links TRBV24-1 to TRBJ1-1; D is unresolved. The germline V gene encodes CDR1 KGHDR and CDR2 SFDVKD. The CDR3 is 12 amino acids. V lost 5 bases to trimming and J lost 4 bases, with 7 bases between them. CDR3 sequence (DNA): TGTGCCACCAGTGTGGCAGGCACTGAAGCTTTCTTT. This gives the protein CATSVAGTEAFF.

This clonotype was observed a handful of times. Relative to the germline gene, one junction end is altered; a read error may explain this. This rearrangement joins TRBV19 to TRBJ2-7; D possibly corresponds to TRBD1 (6 bases). The V gene's germline CDR1 is LNHDA and CDR2 SQIVND (reference sequence). CDR3 length: 15 residues. The chain's CDR3 is CAGSILGGQSYEQYF. Written as DNA, the CDR3 is TGTGCCGGTAGTATACTGGGCGGACAGTCCTACGAGCAGTACTTC.

There are many counts of this clonotype. The rearrangement joins TRBV20-1 to TRBJ2-5; 7 bases line up with TRBD2. CDR3 length: 15 residues. The germline CDR1 and CDR2 sequences are DFQATT and SNEGSKA (reference sequence). V lost 4 bases to trimming and J lost 5 bases; unmatched junction nucleotides: 13. The CDR3 reads CSANNPMTSTETQYF. As DNA, the CDR3 is TGCAGTGCTAATAACCCGATGACTAGCACGGAGACCCAGTACTTC.

There are many counts of this clonotype. The rearrangement joins TRBV18 to TRBJ2-4; unclear D gene. This CDR3 region has 15 residues. Germline V CDR1 and CDR2: KGHSH, LQKENI. The ends were cut back, 0 bases at V and 3 bases at J, with 9 bases in the middle. CDR3 in DNA: TGTGCCAGCTCACCACCTCCGGACGGCAAAAACATTCAGTACTTC. Translated, it gives CASSPPPDGKNIQYF.

This clonotype has a count of ten or more. This chain links TRBV19 with TRBJ1-1; D unclear. Per germline, CDR1 LNHDA and CDR2 SQIVND (reference sequence). The germline V and J ends were trimmed by 7 bases and 4 bases, with 7 bases remaining between them. The length of the CDR3 is 11 residues. The CDR3 nucleotides read TGTGCCAGTATGTTCGCCACTGAAGCTTTCTTT. Translating it yields CASMFATEAFF.

The chain employs TRBV7-2 and TRBJ2-7; D not certain. The length of the CDR3 is 12 residues. CDR1 is SGHTA and CDR2 is FQGNSA in the germline V gene. The germline V and J ends were trimmed by 4 bases and 7 bases, with 11 bases remaining between them. CDR3 DNA: TGTGCCAGCAGCTCGTCGGGTCAGGAGCAGTACTTC. Amino acid sequence: CASSSSGQEQYF.

This clonotype was seen a handful of times. This chain joins TRBV6-2 or TRBV6-3 and TRBJ1-5; D is perhaps TRBD1 (5 bases). Germline V CDR1 and CDR2: MNHEY, SVGEGT. With 5 bases removed from V and 0 bases from J, the gap between germline ends came to 26 bases. This CDR3 is 20 amino acids long. The CDR3 region has the DNA TGTGCCAGCAGTCCCAGACAGTCAGATCACGTACTCGATAGCAATCAGCCCCAGCATTTT. The encoded protein is CASSPRQSDHVLDSNQPQHF.